This T cell receptor beta chain is from a study of OX40 agonist ivuxolimab in advanced cancers. At the level of the study: Recorded diagnoses for dose-escalation patients were hepatocellular carcinoma, melanoma, renal cell or head and neck cancer. Mean age 60 years, range about 20 to 85; roughly 80% male.

Profiling relied on immunoSEQ multiplex PCR, and the TCRdb table lists in-frame clones only, not all of them. The top ten hold around 4.5% of the sample, which has tens of thousands of clones, roughly 84% seen once. CDR1 SGHKS and CDR2 YYEKEE come from the germline V gene (reference sequence). Unmatched junction bases numbered 4, after V lost 0 bases and J lost 0 bases. CDR3 size: 17 residues. The material was CD4+ or CD8+ T cells sorted from blood, obtained in a trial of the OX40 agonist ivuxolimab. This sequence joins TRBV5-5 and TRBJ2-2, with 8 bases identical to TRBD1. The sequence was obtained from an adult with an advanced solid tumor such as melanoma, head and neck, liver or kidney cancer. The DNA of the CDR3 is TGTGCCAGCAGCTTGGGCCCGACAGGGGCGAACACCGGGGAGCTGTTTTTT. As protein: CASSLGPTGANTGELFF.